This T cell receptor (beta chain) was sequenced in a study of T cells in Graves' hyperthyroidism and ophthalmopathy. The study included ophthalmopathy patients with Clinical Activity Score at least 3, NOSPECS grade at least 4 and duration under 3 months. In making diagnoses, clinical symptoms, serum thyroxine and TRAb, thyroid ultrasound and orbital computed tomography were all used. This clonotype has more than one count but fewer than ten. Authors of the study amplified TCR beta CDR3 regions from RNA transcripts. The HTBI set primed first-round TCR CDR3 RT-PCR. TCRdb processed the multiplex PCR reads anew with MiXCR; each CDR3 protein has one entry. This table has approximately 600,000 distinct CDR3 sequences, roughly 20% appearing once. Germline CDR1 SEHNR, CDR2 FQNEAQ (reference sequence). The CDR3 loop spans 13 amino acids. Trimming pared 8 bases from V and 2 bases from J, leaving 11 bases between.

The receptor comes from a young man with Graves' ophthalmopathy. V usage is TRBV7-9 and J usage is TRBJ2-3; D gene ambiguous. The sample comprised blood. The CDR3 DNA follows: TGTGCCAGCCTCTCCTCACACACAGATACGCAGTATTTT. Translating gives CASLSSHTDTQYF.